These T cell receptor beta chains were read from a single sample in a study of long-term antiretroviral therapy in people with HIV. TCRdb keeps only in-frame clones here, not all; method: immunoSEQ multiplex PCR. The sample carries more than 35,000 clones, over 90% recorded once. The source material was unsorted PBMCs, sampled 3.7 years after starting antiretroviral therapy. All receptors derive from a woman between 50 and 59 years old with HIV. The CDR3 runs from the conserved cysteine through the conserved F or W. The order of the fields is V gene, J gene, clone size, D gene, CDR3 DNA, CDR3 protein. D genes are given only for firm matches. Clone sizes are given selectively: once, few, many, or a class where the clone is expanded.

TRBV7-8	TRBJ1-4	.	.	TGTGCCAGCACCATTACTGCAATTGCAACTAATGAAAAACTGTTTTTT	CASTITAIATNEKLFF
TRBV5-4	TRBJ1-2	.	TRBD1	TGTGCCAGCAGCCAAGGGACAGCAAAGTTTAACTATGGCTACACCTTC	CASSQGTAKFNYGYTF
TRBV6-4	TRBJ1-6	.	.	TGTGCCAGCAGTGAGGGGGCGCGCAATTCACCCCTCCACTTT	CASSEGARNSPLHF
TRBV10-1	TRBJ2-1	.	TRBD1	TGCGCCAGCAGTTCCGCCAGGGGGCAGAATGAGCAGTTCTTC	CASSSARGQNEQFF
TRBV7-2	TRBJ1-4	.	.	TGTGCCAGCAGCTTAGGGAGGGGCCGGGGCCGGGGACTGTTTTTT	CASSLGRGRGRGLFF
TRBV9	TRBJ2-3	.	.	TGTGCCAGCAGCGTAGCAGATACGCAGTATTTT	CASSVADTQYF
TRBV6-4	TRBJ1-1	once	.	TGTGCCAGCAGGAAAACAGGGAACACTGAAGCTTTCTTT	CASRKTGNTEAFF
TRBV10-2	TRBJ2-7	.	TRBD1	TGCGCCAGCAGTGATTCCTTCAGGACAGGGAGGTACGAGCAGTACTTC	CASSDSFRTGRYEQYF
TRBV6-5	TRBJ2-3	.	TRBD2	TGTGCCAGCAGTTATGGGCGGGGGGACACAGATACGCAGTATTTT	CASSYGRGDTDTQYF
TRBV7-9	TRBJ2-5	.	.	TGTGCCAGCAGCTTAGCGGGTGGAGGACAAGAGACCCAGTACTTC	CASSLAGGGQETQYF
TRBV9	TRBJ1-2	.	.	TGTGCCACCCTATTTCGCGGCTACACCTTC	CATLFRGYTF
TRBV19	TRBJ1-1	.	.	TGTGCCAGTAGTATAGTAGCAGAGTGGAACACTGAAGCTTTCTTT	CASSIVAEWNTEAFF
TRBV6-1	TRBJ1-6	.	.	TGTGCCAGCAGTTTTTCAACGGCAGTGGGTTCACCCCTCCACTTT	CASSFSTAVGSPLHF
TRBV29-1	TRBJ2-5	.	.	TGCAGCGTACTTTGGGGGGGCCGGAGAGAGACCCAGTACTTC	CSVLWGGRRETQYF
TRBV27	TRBJ2-7	.	.	TGTGCCAGCAGTTACGGGGTTACCTACGAGCAGTACTTC	CASSYGVTYEQYF
TRBV2	TRBJ2-7	.	TRBD1	TGTGCCGGGGTAACAGGGGGCGAGCAGTACTTC	CAGVTGGEQYF
TRBV5-1	TRBJ2-4	.	.	TGCGCCAGCAGCTTGGGCCAGGGCTTAGCCAAAAACATTCAGTACTTC	CASSLGQGLAKNIQYF
TRBV6-8	TRBJ2-7	.	.	TGTGCCAGCAGTTTTGGGCTAATGGACACCTACTACGAGCAGTACTTC	CASSFGLMDTYYEQYF
TRBV6-5	TRBJ1-3	.	.	TGTGCCAGCAAACGTCCAGGGTCCGGAAACACCATATATTTT	CASKRPGSGNTIYF
TRBV7-9	TRBJ1-2	.	.	TGTGCCAGCAGCTTAGATCACGACCGCTATGGCTACACCTTC	CASSLDHDRYGYTF
TRBV9	TRBJ2-2	.	TRBD2	TGTGCCAGCACGCGCGGGGGATCGAACACCGGGGAGCTGTTTTTT	CASTRGGSNTGELFF
TRBV30	TRBJ1-5	.	.	TGTGCCTGGAGTCTGGGAACGTCCCAGCATTTT	CAWSLGTSQHF
TRBV2	TRBJ1-4	.	.	TGTGCCAGCAGGGATGACAGTGAAAAACTGTTTTTT	CASRDDSEKLFF
TRBV30	TRBJ1-1	.	.	TGTGCCTGGAGTGCATTCATAGACACTGAAGCTTTCTTT	CAWSAFIDTEAFF
TRBV6-5	TRBJ2-7	.	.	TGTGCCAGCGCTACAGAGCTCGAGCAGTACTTC	CASATELEQYF
TRBV25-1	TRBJ2-3	.	TRBD2	TGTGCCAGCAGGGGGACTAGCGGGGGTCGGGATACGCAGTATTTT	CASRGTSGGRDTQYF
TRBV2	TRBJ1-5	medium-sized	TRBD1	TGTGCCAGCAGTGGCGGGGGGCGGGACAGAAGAATCAATCAGCCCCAGCATTTT	CASSGGGRDRRINQPQHF